The 23 T cell receptor beta chains below all came from one sample that was sequenced in a study of graft-versus-host responses after intestinal transplantation. Their antigen targets remain unknown. The assay was immunoSEQ multiplex PCR, and TCRdb's table has in-frame clones only and misses some. The data contain tens of thousands of clones, 85% to 95% of them singletons. The sample in question was unstimulated CD8+ T cells sorted from spleen or lymph node cells, obtained before transplant. The receptors originated from a human donor who was the organ donor for an intestinal transplant.

The chain is built from TRBV7-6 and TRBJ2-1, with 15 bases matching TRBD2. The CDR3 contains 17 residues. Trimming cost V 5 bases and J 4 bases; bases outside gene matches: 6. Germline V CDR1 and CDR2: SGHVS, FNYEAQ. The CDR3 spells CASSRGLAGGLYNEQFF. The CDR3 nucleotides read TGTGCCAGCAGCCGAGGACTAGCGGGGGGGCTTTACAATGAGCAGTTCTTC.

The chain has TRBV27 and TRBJ2-5; 13 nucleotides align to TRBD2. CDR1 is MNHEY and CDR2 is SMNVEV in the germline V gene (reference sequence). The CDR3 is 15 residues long. Unmatched junction bases numbered 6, after V lost 6 bases and J lost 5 bases. Written as DNA, the CDR3 is TGTGCCAGCAGCCAACTAGCGGGGGGGCTTGAGACCCAGTACTTC. Translating gives CASSQLAGGLETQYF.

The genes are TRBV4-3 and TRBJ2-7; 8 nucleotides align to TRBD2. The CDR3 extends over 16 amino acids. CDR1 and CDR2 (germline): LGHNA, YSLEER. Trimming took 3 bases from V and 3 from J; bases not matched to a gene: 10. CDR3 residues: CASSQSARSGDYEQYF. CDR3 nucleotides: TGCGCCAGCAGCCAGTCTGCTCGTAGCGGGGACTACGAGCAGTACTTC.

The V gene is TRBV4-2, the J gene TRBJ2-1; 8 bases are a match to TRBD1. Trimming at V came to 4 bases and at J to 2 bases, leaving 4 bases not matched to a gene. The CDR3 sequence is 15 residues long. Germline V lookup: CDR1 LGHNA, CDR2 YNFKEQ. CDR3 bases: TGTGCCAGCAGCCTTGGACAGGGTACCTACAATGAGCAGTTCTTC. Translating gives CASSLGQGTYNEQFF.

The chain combines TRBV2 with TRBJ1-1; D possibly corresponds to TRBD1 (5 bases). CDR3 length: 15 amino acids. The germline V gene encodes CDR1 SNHLY and CDR2 FYNNEI. V was clipped by 3 bases and J by 3 bases, with 14 bases between them. CDR3 protein: CASSDRVGGYTEAFF. CDR3 bases: TGTGCCAGCAGTGATCGGGTTGGGGGGTACACTGAAGCTTTCTTT.

In DNA, the CDR3 is TGCGCCAGCAGCCCAGAGCTCGGACCGCCCCAAGCTTTCTTT. Translating it yields CASSPELGPPQAFF. V and J are TRBV4-1 and TRBJ1-1, with D uncertain. The CDR3 is made up of 14 amino acids. CDR1 and CDR2 (germline): MGHRA, YSYEKL. With 4 bases removed from V and 9 bases from J, the gap between germline ends came to 18 bases.

This clone was observed once. This sequence joins TRBV19 and TRBJ2-1; maybe TRBD2 (5 bases). The V end lost 7 bases, the J end lost 5 bases, and 15 bases lay between the germline ends. The V gene's germline CDR1 is LNHDA and CDR2 SQIVND (reference sequence). The CDR3 runs 14 residues. The CDR3, as DNA: TGTGCCAGTACGGTTGTGAGCGGCCACAATGAGCAGTTCTTC. Protein sequence: CASTVVSGHNEQFF.

The chain links TRBV6-6 to TRBJ2-1; D is possibly TRBD1 (5 bases). CDR1 is MNHNY and CDR2 is SVGAGI in the germline V gene (reference sequence). The CDR3 extends over 14 amino acids. V gave up 6 bases and J gave up 6 bases, with 15 bases separating them. The CDR3 DNA reads TGTGCCAGCAGACCTCACGTGGGGCCCAATGAGCAGTTCTTC. Protein sequence: CASRPHVGPNEQFF.

This chain joins TRBV5-1 and TRBJ2-7; 11 bases map to TRBD2. CDR1 and CDR2 from the germline V gene are SGHRS and YFSETQ. The CDR3 runs 15 residues. The trim removed 5 bases at V and 3 bases at J, leaving 7 bases unmatched. CDR3 in amino acids: CASSPALAGGYEQYF. The CDR3, as DNA: TGCGCCAGCAGTCCGGCGCTAGCGGGGGGCTACGAGCAGTACTTC.

The chain couples TRBV5-8 to TRBJ2-7, with D possibly being TRBD1 (6 bases). Germline CDR1 is SGHTS and CDR2 is YDEGEE. Trimming stripped 1 base from V and 6 bases from J, with 14 bases between. The CDR3 is 14 amino acids. The CDR3 sequence is CASSLWGHYSEQYF. CDR3 in DNA: TGTGCCAGCAGCTTGTGGGGACACTACTCCGAGCAGTACTTC.

The chain carries TRBV7-9 and TRBJ1-6, with D perhaps TRBD1 (5 bases). Germline V gene data show CDR1 as SEHNR and CDR2 as FQNEAQ (reference sequence). The CDR3 has 15 amino acids. Trimming took 1 base from V and 6 from J, leaving 10 bases between them. The CDR3 nucleotides read TGTGCCAGCAGCTTAGGACAGTTTCTTAATTCACCCCTCCACTTT. This gives the protein CASSLGQFLNSPLHF.

V usage is TRBV5-6 and J usage is TRBJ2-1, with 9 bases that match TRBD2. This CDR3 is 13 amino acids long. CDR1 SGHDT and CDR2 YYEEEE come from the germline V gene. Losses at the gene ends were 3 bases for V and 5 bases for J; bases not matched to a gene: 0. CDR3 residues: CASSWTSDNEQFF. In DNA, the CDR3 is TGTGCCAGCAGCTGGACTAGCGACAATGAGCAGTTCTTC.

V is TRBV5-1 and J is TRBJ1-3, with D uncertain. The CDR3 has 12 residues. Germline values: CDR1 SGHRS, CDR2 YFSETQ. V was trimmed by 0 bases and J by 4 bases, leaving 2 bases between them. Written as DNA, the CDR3 is TGCGCCAGCAGCTTGGACGGAAACACCATATATTTT. Its protein product is CASSLDGNTIYF.

The chain is built from TRBV7-9 and TRBJ1-3; D is uncertain. This CDR3 has 13 residues. V lost 1 base, J lost 4 bases, and 5 bases lay in between. The germline V gene has CDR1 SEHNR and CDR2 FQNEAQ (reference sequence). The CDR3 DNA follows: TGTGCCAGCAGCTTAGACCCCGGAAACACCATATATTTT. Amino acids: CASSLDPGNTIYF.

The chain links TRBV7-9 to TRBJ2-5; 7 bases agree with TRBD1. V was pared by 3 bases and J by 5 bases, with 9 bases of the junction left unmatched. From germline, CDR1 is SEHNR and CDR2 FQNEAQ (reference sequence). CDR3 length: 15 amino acids. CDR3 coding DNA: TGTGCCAGCAGCTTTCGAACAGGGGTATGGGAGACCCAGTACTTC. Translation gives CASSFRTGVWETQYF.

The chain employs TRBV13 and TRBJ1-2; D uncertain. V was cut by 5 bases and J by 5 bases, with 12 bases left in between. CDR1 is PRHDT and CDR2 is FYEKMQ in the germline V gene (reference sequence). This CDR3 comprises 13 residues. For the CDR3, the DNA is TGTGCCAGCAGCGCCCCAGCGTCTTATGGCTACACCTTC. This encodes CASSAPASYGYTF.

The CDR3 DNA sequence: TGCGCCAGCAGCCCCACGGGGGGGTATGCAGATACGCAGTATTTT. Its translation is CASSPTGGYADTQYF. V is TRBV4-3 and J is TRBJ2-3; 8 bases line up with TRBD2. Germline CDR1 reads LGHNA; CDR2 reads YSLEER. The CDR3 extends over 15 amino acids. V lost 4 bases to trimming and J lost 4 bases; unmatched junction nucleotides: 7.

The chain links TRBV10-2 to TRBJ1-2, with D possibly being TRBD1 (6 bases). Germline CDR1 reads WSHSY; CDR2 reads SAAADI. V lost 5 bases to trimming and J lost 0 bases, with 16 bases between them. The CDR3 spans 16 residues. CDR3 DNA: TGCGCCAGCAGTCCCGACAGGCTTTCGGCTAACTATGGCTACACCTTC. As protein: CASSPDRLSANYGYTF.

This chain joins TRBV5-8 and TRBJ2-2; D unresolved. The germline V gene encodes CDR1 SGHTS and CDR2 YDEGEE. Trimming took off 4 bases at V and 6 bases at J, with 7 bases between the two ends. CDR3 size: 12 residues. CDR3 sequence reads: CASSRDPGELFF. The CDR3 nucleotides are TGTGCCAGCAGCCGAGACCCCGGGGAGCTGTTTTTT.

The chain combines TRBV30 with TRBJ2-3; D gene ambiguous. The germline gives CDR1 GTSNPN, CDR2 SVGIG (reference sequence). This CDR3 spans 14 amino acids. Trimming took 0 bases from V and 2 from J, leaving 9 bases between them. The CDR3 is CAWSVLVNTDTQYF. In DNA form, the CDR3 reads TGTGCCTGGAGTGTACTGGTTAACACAGATACGCAGTATTTT.

V usage is TRBV10-1 and J usage is TRBJ2-7; 14 bases are shared with TRBD2. This CDR3 contains 17 residues. CDR1 is WNHNN, CDR2 SYGVQD, per germline (reference sequence). J gave up 0 bases and V 0 bases, and 1 base lay outside the gene matches. CDR3 nucleotide sequence: TGCGCCAGCAGTGAGTCGACTAGCGGGGGGGCCTCCTACGAGCAGTACTTC. It is translated as CASSESTSGGASYEQYF.

The chain uses TRBV10-2 and TRBJ1-1, with TRBD1 as a possible D gene (5 bases). Trimming removed 4 bases at V and 7 bases at J, with 7 bases between. CDR1 WSHSY and CDR2 SAAADI come from the germline V gene. The CDR3 contains 11 residues. The CDR3 loop is CASSAGGEAFF. The CDR3 DNA sequence: TGCGCCAGCAGTGCTGGGGGTGAAGCTTTCTTT.

The chain is built from TRBV5-1 and TRBJ2-1, with 10 bases identical to TRBD2. The V gene's germline CDR1 is SGHRS and CDR2 YFSETQ. The V gene end was trimmed by 1 base and the J gene end by 6 bases; junction bases not matched to a gene: 4. This CDR3 has 15 amino acids. CDR3 residues: CASSLLQRGGNEQFF. The CDR3, as DNA: TGCGCCAGCAGCTTGCTCCAGCGGGGGGGCAATGAGCAGTTCTTC.